The following is a TCR beta chain sequence with its context. One end of the junction fails to match germline, which may point to a read error. CDR3 length: 15 amino acids. In germline, CDR1 is ENHRY, CDR2 SYGVKD. This sample is part of a study of T cells in Graves' hyperthyroidism and ophthalmopathy. The TCR beta CDR3 regions underwent amplification using RNA transcripts as the source. HTBI primers were used for first-round RT-PCR of the TCR CDR3. TCRdb ran MiXCR on the multiplex PCR reads and lists one entry per CDR3 protein. The sample consists of more than 550,000 distinct CDR3 sequences, roughly 17% of them appearing once.

The chain recombines TRBV10-3 with TRBJ2-1; TRBD2 matches 8 bases. Sequencing used blood. The clonotype comes from a man between 50 and 59 years old with Graves' hyperthyroidism. The CDR3 is CAISEPSGPNNEQFF. CDR3 DNA sequence: TGTGCCATCAGTGAGCCTAGCGGGCCTAACAACGAGCAGTTCTTC.